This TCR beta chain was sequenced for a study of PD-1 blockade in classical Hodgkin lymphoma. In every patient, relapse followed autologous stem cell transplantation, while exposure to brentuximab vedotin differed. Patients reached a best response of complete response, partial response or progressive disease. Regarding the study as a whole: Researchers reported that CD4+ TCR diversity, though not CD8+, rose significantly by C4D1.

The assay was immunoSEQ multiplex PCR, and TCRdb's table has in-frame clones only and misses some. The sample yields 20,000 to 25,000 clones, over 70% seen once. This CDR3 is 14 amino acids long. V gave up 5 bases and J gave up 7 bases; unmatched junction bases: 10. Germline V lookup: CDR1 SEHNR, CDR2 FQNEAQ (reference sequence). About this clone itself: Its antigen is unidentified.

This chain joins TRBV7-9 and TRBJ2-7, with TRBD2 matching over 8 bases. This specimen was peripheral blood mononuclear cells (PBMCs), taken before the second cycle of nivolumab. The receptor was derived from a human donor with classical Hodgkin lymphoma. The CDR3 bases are TGTGCCAGCAGCACGACTAGCGATTTTAGTGAGCAGTACTTC. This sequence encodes CASSTTSDFSEQYF.